Below, 10 T cell receptor beta chains from the same sample are listed, as sequenced in a study of immune evolution from preneoplasia to lung adenocarcinoma. Clones were sequenced by immunoSEQ multiplex PCR, and TCRdb holds only the in-frame ones, with some missing. The data contain about 14,000 clones, 75% to 85% of them singletons. Sequencing used FFPE minimally invasive lung adenocarcinoma tissue. The receptors originated from a person aged 70 to 79 with lung adenocarcinoma.

The V and J genes are TRBV29-1 and TRBJ1-1; weak D call: TRBD1 (5 bases). CDR3 length: 10 amino acids. Germline V gives CDR1 SQVTM, CDR2 ANQGSEA. V was shortened by 8 bases and J by 5 bases, with 9 bases between the two germline ends. The CDR3 is CSWGDTEAFF. The CDR3 DNA reads as TGCAGCTGGGGGGATACTGAAGCTTTCTTT.

CDR3 coding DNA: TGTGCCAGCAGCTTAAAGGGACAGGGGCCCTCGAACACCGGGGAGCTGTTTTTT. As protein: CASSLKGQGPSNTGELFF. The rearrangement joins TRBV7-3 to TRBJ2-2, with 10 bases aligning to TRBD1. The germline CDR1 and CDR2 sequences are SGHTA and FQGTGA. The V gene end was trimmed by 1 base and the J gene end by 0 bases; junction bases not matched to a gene: 5. The length of the CDR3 is 18 residues.

The chain links TRBV5-4 to TRBJ2-1; 14 bases fit TRBD2. The germline V gene has CDR1 SGHNT and CDR2 YYREEE (reference sequence). J gave up 2 bases and V 5 bases, and 9 bases lay outside the gene matches. There are 18 residues in the CDR3. The DNA of the CDR3 is TGTGCCAGCAGTAAGGGACTAGCGGGAGACCCCGCCTACAATGAGCAGTTCTTC. It codes for CASSKGLAGDPAYNEQFF.

This chain links TRBV7-9 with TRBJ2-1; D is unclear. CDR3 size: 13 residues. Looked up from germline, CDR1 is SEHNR and CDR2 is FQNEAQ (reference sequence). Trimming pared 1 base from V and 7 bases from J, leaving 8 bases between. CDR3 nucleotide sequence: TGTGCCAGCAGCTTAGGGACCTTTAATGAGCAGTTCTTC. As protein: CASSLGTFNEQFF.

Within the sample, this clone is medium-sized. The V gene is TRBV7-2, the J gene TRBJ1-3, with a possible D match to TRBD1 (5 bases). V was clipped by 5 bases and J by 0 bases, with 11 bases between them. Germline V CDR1 and CDR2: SGHTA, FQGNSA. The CDR3 spans 15 residues. The CDR3 here is CASSRDGSSGNTIYF. The CDR3 nucleotides read TGTGCCAGCAGCCGGGACGGGAGCTCTGGAAACACCATATATTTT.

The table lists this clone with a count of one. The chain couples TRBV2 to TRBJ2-1, with 9 bases aligning to TRBD2. CDR1 and CDR2 from the germline V gene are SNHLY and FYNNEI. V gave up 11 bases and J gave up 7 bases; unmatched junction bases: 9. This CDR3 comprises 13 residues. The CDR3 is CAGTAGGSNEQFF. CDR3 nucleotide sequence: TGTGCCGGTACGGCGGGAGGGTCTAATGAGCAGTTCTTC.

V and J are TRBV25-1 and TRBJ2-7, with D perhaps TRBD1 (6 bases). With 4 bases removed from V and 6 bases from J, the gap between germline ends came to 10 bases. Germline V gives CDR1 MGHDK, CDR2 SYGVNS. The CDR3 totals 12 residues. CDR3 in amino acids: CASSGLTGEQYF. The CDR3 region has the DNA TGTGCCAGCAGTGGATTGACAGGCGAGCAGTACTTC.

This clone was counted a few times. V and J are TRBV5-4 and TRBJ2-1; 7 bases align to TRBD2. Per germline, CDR1 SGHNT and CDR2 YYREEE (reference sequence). J lost 8 bases, V lost 2 bases, and 7 bases had no gene match. This CDR3 spans 14 amino acids. The CDR3 DNA reads TGTGCCAGCAGCTTTAGGACTAGTGCGGATGAGCAGTTCTTC. Its translation: CASSFRTSADEQFF.

The chain links TRBV6-1 to TRBJ2-1; perhaps TRBD1 as D (6 bases). Per the germline V gene, CDR1 is MNHNS and CDR2 is SASEGT. V lost 2 bases and J 4 bases, leaving 15 bases between the germline ends. CDR3 length equals 16 residues. The CDR3 is CASSEPDRTPYNEQFF. In DNA, the CDR3 is TGTGCCAGCAGTGAACCCGACAGGACCCCTTACAATGAGCAGTTCTTC.

The rearrangement uses TRBV19 and TRBJ2-7; 11 bases are shared with TRBD1. V lost 10 bases and J lost 3; bases outside the gene matches: 2. This CDR3 has 12 amino acids. The germline CDR1 and CDR2 sequences are LNHDA and SQIVND (reference sequence). The CDR3 loop is CATGTGGYEQYF. The CDR3 bases are TGTGCCACCGGGACAGGGGGCTACGAGCAGTACTTC.